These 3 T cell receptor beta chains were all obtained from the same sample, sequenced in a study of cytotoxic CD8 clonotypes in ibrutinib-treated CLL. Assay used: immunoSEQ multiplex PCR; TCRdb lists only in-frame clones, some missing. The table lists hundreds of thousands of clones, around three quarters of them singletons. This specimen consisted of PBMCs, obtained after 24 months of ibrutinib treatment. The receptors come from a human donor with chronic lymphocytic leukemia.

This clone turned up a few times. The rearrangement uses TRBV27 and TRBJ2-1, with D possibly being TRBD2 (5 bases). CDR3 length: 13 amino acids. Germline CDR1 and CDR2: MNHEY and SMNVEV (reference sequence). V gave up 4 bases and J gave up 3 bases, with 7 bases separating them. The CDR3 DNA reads TGTGCCAGCAGTTCCCGGGACTACAATGAGCAGTTCTTC. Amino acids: CASSSRDYNEQFF.

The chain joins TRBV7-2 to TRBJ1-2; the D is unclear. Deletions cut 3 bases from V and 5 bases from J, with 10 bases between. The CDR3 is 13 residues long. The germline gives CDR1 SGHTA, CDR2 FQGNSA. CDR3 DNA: TGTGCCAGCAGCTTCGCACGGGTTTATGGCTACACCTTC. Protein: CASSFARVYGYTF.

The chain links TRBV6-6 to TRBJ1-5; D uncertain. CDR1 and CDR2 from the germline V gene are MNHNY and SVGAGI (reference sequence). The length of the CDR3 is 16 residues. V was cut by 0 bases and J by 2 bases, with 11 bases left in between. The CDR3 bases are TGTGCCAGCAGTTACTCGACGGGCGGTGGCAATCAGCCCCAGCATTTT. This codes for CASSYSTGGGNQPQHF.